These T cell receptor beta chains were read from a single sample in a study of regulatory T cells in long-lasting Graves disease. TCRdb reprocessed the multiplex PCR reads via MiXCR and lists one record per CDR3 protein. The sample holds about half a million distinct CDR3 sequences, about 20% seen once. This specimen consisted of peripheral blood mononuclear cells (PBMCs), obtained when the disease was refractory, from a patient treated with antithyroid drugs. The receptors were gathered from a female donor with Graves disease. Both conserved end residues are trimmed from each CDR3. Each record gives: V gene, CDR3 protein.

>TRBV11-2
ASSPGRRRDTEAF
>TRBV15
ATSNSLRLNEKLF
>TRBV30
ALTRQIYGYT
>TRBV28
ASSWTAPRGYT
>TRBV3-1
ASSQVEGYTGELF
>TRBV11-2
ASSRTSLADTQY
>TRBV18
ASSLGQGGSNQPQH
>TRBV27
ASSQIGAEAF
>TRBV19
ASRTVGDYGYT
>TRBV12-3/TRBV12-4
ASRSQPSYEQY
>TRBV27
ASSSNFFQPQH
>TRBV10-2
ASTSQGLTGNTIY
>TRBV6-1
ASKYSFGTPYGYT
>TRBV7-3
ASLPRAPSGNTIY
>TRBV28
ASRPPSGTGATGELF
>TRBV7-9
ASRASGHNTEAF
>TRBV20-1
SARDRGRAGELF
>TRBV6-1
ASRLEGKRTSNQPQH
>TRBV6-5
ASSYSIPGYNSPLH
>TRBV15
ATSRGTSGRRDTQY
>TRBV7-2
ASSREVAEKLF
>TRBV20-1
SAGGQSNTGELF
>TRBV6-2/TRBV6-3
ASSYVDQPQH
>TRBV5-1
ASRFAQGGGTEAF
>TRBV28
ASSYTVTGGWYNEQF
>TRBV7-2
ASSQERGGTEAF
>TRBV7-2
ASSLRRLGGGETQY
>TRBV3-1
ASSQGGNVLT
>TRBV7-7
ASSHHPNTEAF
>TRBV20-1
SARGLAGDPTFDTQY
>TRBV20-1
SARAGLPSYEQY